This TCR beta chain was found in a study of early T cells in non-severe SARS-CoV-2 infection. TCRdb reprocessed the 5' RACE reads via MiXCR and lists one record per CDR3 protein. The sample carries about 80,000 distinct CDR3 sequences, 9% to 13% recorded once. The trim removed 5 bases at V and 0 bases at J, leaving 13 bases unmatched. The CDR3 covers 18 residues. In this sample, this clonotype turned up a few times. The receptor was derived from an adult who was a healthcare worker with PCR-confirmed SARS-CoV-2 infection or an uninfected control (not recorded which). The J gene is TRBJ2-4, the V gene TRBV12-3 or TRBV12-4, with 7 bases matching TRBD1. Input material: whole blood. The CDR3 DNA sequence: TGTGCCAGCAGTCCCCCCTTGACAGGGATGATAGCCAAAAACATTCAGTACTTC. Translated, it gives CASSPPLTGMIAKNIQYF.